The rows below give T cell receptor beta chains drawn from one sample of a study of spatial heterogeneity in lung cancer. MiXCR was run by TCRdb on the 5' RACE reads, yielding one entry per CDR3 protein. The sample lists approximately 40,000 distinct CDR3 sequences; roughly 5.6% were seen once. The sample in question was PBMCs, obtained at surgery. The receptor set was obtained from a female donor with early-stage non-small cell lung cancer. Each CDR3 is given with its conserved first and last residue. Each record gives: V gene, CDR3 length, D gene, clone size, J gene, CDR3 protein, CDR3 DNA. The D gene is left open where the match is weak. A row's size may be missing; if present it is once, few, many or a size class.

>TRBV18|16|TRBD2|many|TRBJ2-7
CASSPPGLSGVNEQYF
TGTGCCAGCTCACCACCGGGGCTGAGCGGGGTTAACGAGCAGTACTTC
>TRBV2|12|-|-|TRBJ1-5
CASSITGRPQHF
TGTGCCAGCAGCATTACAGGGAGGCCCCAGCATTTT
>TRBV5-1|17|TRBD2|many|TRBJ2-5
CASSLDGWASGGETQYF
TGCGCCAGCAGCTTGGACGGTTGGGCTAGCGGGGGAGAGACCCAGTACTTC
>TRBV6-1|14|TRBD2|-|TRBJ2-2
CASSVLAGPGELFF
TGTGCCAGCAGTGTCCTAGCGGGTCCCGGGGAGCTGTTTTTT
>TRBV11-2|13|TRBD1|many|TRBJ2-4
CASSSGQENIQYF
TGTGCCAGCAGCTCCGGACAGGAAAACATTCAGTACTTC
>TRBV25-1|17|TRBD2|many|TRBJ2-3
CASSDFRGVAGGDTQYF
TGTGCCAGCAGTGACTTCCGCGGTGTAGCGGGAGGGGATACGCAGTATTTT
>TRBV11-2|16|-|few|TRBJ1-6
CASSFGGISYNSPLHF
TGTGCCAGCAGCTTTGGGGGGATCTCCTATAATTCACCCCTCCACTTT
>TRBV7-7|15|-|many|TRBJ2-5
CASSPGGNLQETQYF
TGTGCTAGCAGCCCGGGGGGCAACCTACAAGAGACCCAGTACTTC
>TRBV11-2|15|TRBD2|few|TRBJ2-1
CASREGLASYNEQFF
TGTGCCAGTAGAGAGGGACTAGCGTCCTACAATGAGCAGTTCTTC
>TRBV3-1|18|-|many|TRBJ1-1
CASSQGTQTGQFGTEAFF
TGTGCCAGCAGCCAGGGGACTCAAACTGGACAGTTTGGCACTGAAGCTTTCTTT
>TRBV5-1|15|-|many|TRBJ2-3
CASSLAAVSTDTQYF
TGCGCCAGCAGCTTGGCAGCGGTGAGCACAGATACGCAGTATTTT
>TRBV29-1|13|-|many|TRBJ2-3
CSVVAGSTDTQYF
TGCAGCGTTGTGGCAGGGTCCACAGATACGCAGTATTTT
>TRBV7-2|15|TRBD2|many|TRBJ2-7
CASSLTLAGAGEQYF
TGTGCCAGCAGCCTTACACTAGCGGGAGCGGGAGAGCAGTACTTC
>TRBV5-4|15|-|many|TRBJ2-3
CASRIYRDSYTKGYF
TGTGCCAGCAGGATATACCGGGACTCGTACACCAAAGGGTATTTT
>TRBV2|14|TRBD2|many|TRBJ2-7
CASSSSGGFYEQYF
TGTGCCAGCTCGTCTAGCGGGGGTTTTTACGAGCAGTACTTC
>TRBV19|13|-|once|TRBJ1-2
CASSTRQLYGYTF
TGTGCCAGTAGTACCCGACAGCTCTATGGCTACACCTTC
>TRBV20-1|17|TRBD2|many|TRBJ2-1
CSARDPLAGEPYNEQFF
TGCAGTGCTAGAGACCCACTAGCGGGAGAACCCTACAATGAGCAGTTCTTC
>TRBV7-8|11|-|few|TRBJ2-3
CASSLEDTQYF
TGTGCCAGCAGCTTAGAAGATACGCAGTATTTT
>TRBV5-1|13|-|many|TRBJ1-1
CASSFGQNGEAFF
TGCGCCAGCAGCTTCGGACAAAACGGTGAAGCTTTCTTT
>TRBV7-2|14|TRBD2|few|TRBJ2-7
CASSYTSGPYEQYF
TGTGCCAGCAGCTACACTAGCGGCCCCTACGAGCAGTACTTC
>TRBV28|15|TRBD2|few|TRBJ2-7
CASSWGRGSVSEQYF
TGTGCCAGCAGTTGGGGTCGCGGGAGTGTTAGCGAGCAGTACTTC
>TRBV6-2/TRBV6-3|14|TRBD1|many|TRBJ2-7
CASRGQGRTYEQYF
TGTGCCAGCAGGGGACAGGGGAGGACCTACGAGCAGTACTTC
>TRBV11-3|13|-|many|TRBJ2-5
CASSLESQETQYF
TGTGCCAGCAGCTTAGAGTCTCAAGAGACCCAGTACTTC
>TRBV5-1|13|-|few|TRBJ1-3
CASSPNLRNTIYF
TGCGCCAGCAGCCCGAACCTGAGAAACACCATATATTTT
>TRBV7-9|12|-|medium-sized|TRBJ1-2
CASSLGGHGYTF
TGTGCCAGCAGCTTAGGGGGACATGGCTACACCTTC
>TRBV10-3|15|-|-|TRBJ2-1
CAISDLKIRFNEQFF
TGTGCCATCAGTGACCTCAAAATACGATTCAATGAGCAGTTCTTC
>TRBV20-1|13|-|many|TRBJ1-4
CSARTSFNEKLFF
TGCAGTGCTAGGACTTCGTTTAATGAAAAACTGTTTTTT